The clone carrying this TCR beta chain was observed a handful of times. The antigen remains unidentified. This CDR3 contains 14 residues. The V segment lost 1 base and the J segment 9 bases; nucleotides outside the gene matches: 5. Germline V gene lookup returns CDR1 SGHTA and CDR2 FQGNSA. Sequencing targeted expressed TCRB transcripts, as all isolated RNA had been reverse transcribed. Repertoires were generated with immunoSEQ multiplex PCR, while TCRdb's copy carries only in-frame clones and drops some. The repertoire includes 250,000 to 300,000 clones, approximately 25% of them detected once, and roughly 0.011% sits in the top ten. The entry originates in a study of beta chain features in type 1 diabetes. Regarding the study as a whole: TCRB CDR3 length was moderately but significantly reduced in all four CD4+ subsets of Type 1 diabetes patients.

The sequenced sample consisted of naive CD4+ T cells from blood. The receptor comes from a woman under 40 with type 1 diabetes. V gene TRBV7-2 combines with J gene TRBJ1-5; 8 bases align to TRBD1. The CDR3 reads CASSLEDREVPQHF. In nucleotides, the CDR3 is TGTGCCAGCAGCTTAGAGGACAGGGAGGTGCCCCAGCATTTT.